The subject of this entry is one TCR beta chain. Its antigen is unknown. PCR primers comprised 60 Vbeta and 13 Jbeta primers. Clones were sequenced by immunoSEQ multiplex PCR, and TCRdb holds only the in-frame ones, with some missing. This sample has 150,000 or so clones, with roughly four fifths found just once. The data originate from a study of cytomegalovirus exposure and HLA in healthy donors. The length of the CDR3 is 13 residues. Germline CDR1 SEHNR, CDR2 FQNEAQ (reference sequence). J was trimmed by 5 bases and V by 3 bases; bases with no gene match: 1. General observations from the study: Reportedly, TCR beta sequences accurately predicted HLA-A and HLA-B alleles in most subjects.

The chain employs TRBV7-9 and TRBJ2-5; 9 bases are a match to TRBD1. This clonotype was obtained from a man aged 35 to 55 in good health and CMV-seropositive. Sequencing used PBMCs. The CDR3 bases are TGTGCCAGCAGCTTGACAGGGGGTGAGACCCAGTACTTC. Translation: CASSLTGGETQYF.